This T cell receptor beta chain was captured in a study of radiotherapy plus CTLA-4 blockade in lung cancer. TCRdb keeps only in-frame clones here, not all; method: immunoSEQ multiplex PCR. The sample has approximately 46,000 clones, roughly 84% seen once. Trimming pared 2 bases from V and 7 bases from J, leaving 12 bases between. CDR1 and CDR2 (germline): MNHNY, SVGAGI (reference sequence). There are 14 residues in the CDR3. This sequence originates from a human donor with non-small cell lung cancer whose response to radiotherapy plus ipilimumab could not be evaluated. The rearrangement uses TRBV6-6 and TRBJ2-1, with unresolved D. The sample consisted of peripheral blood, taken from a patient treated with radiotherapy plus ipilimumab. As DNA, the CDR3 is TGTGCCAGCAGTTACGAGGCAAGGATTAATGAGCAGTTCTTC. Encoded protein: CASSYEARINEQFF.